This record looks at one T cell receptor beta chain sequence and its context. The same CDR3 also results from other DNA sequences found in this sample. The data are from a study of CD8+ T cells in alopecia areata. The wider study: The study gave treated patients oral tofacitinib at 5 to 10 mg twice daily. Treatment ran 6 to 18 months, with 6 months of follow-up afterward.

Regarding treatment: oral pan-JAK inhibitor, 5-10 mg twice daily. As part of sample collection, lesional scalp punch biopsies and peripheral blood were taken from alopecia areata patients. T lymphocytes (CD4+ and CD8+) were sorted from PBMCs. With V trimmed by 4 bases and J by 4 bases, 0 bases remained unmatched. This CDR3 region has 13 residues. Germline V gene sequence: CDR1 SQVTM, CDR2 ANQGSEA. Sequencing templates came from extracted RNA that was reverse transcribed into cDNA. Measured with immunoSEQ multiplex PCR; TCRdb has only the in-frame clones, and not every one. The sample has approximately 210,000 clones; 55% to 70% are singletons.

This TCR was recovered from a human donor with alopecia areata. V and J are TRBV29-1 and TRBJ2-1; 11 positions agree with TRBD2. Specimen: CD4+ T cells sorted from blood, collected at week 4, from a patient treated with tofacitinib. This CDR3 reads CSVGLAGYNEQFF. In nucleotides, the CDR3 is TGCAGCGTTGGACTAGCGGGGTACAATGAGCAGTTCTTC.